A selection of T cell receptor beta chains follows, all from one sample in a study of OX40 agonist ivuxolimab in advanced cancers. Sequenced by immunoSEQ multiplex PCR; TCRdb stores in-frame clones only, minus some. This sample yields more than 75,000 clones, of which about 84% are seen a single time; under 6.5% belongs to the top ten. The sequencing used CD4+ or CD8+ T cells sorted from blood, collected in a trial of the OX40 agonist ivuxolimab. These TCRs come from an adult with an advanced solid tumor such as melanoma, head and neck, liver or kidney cancer. Both conserved end residues are part of each CDR3.

v_gene	j_gene	CDR3aa
TRBV6-1	TRBJ1-5	CASQGDLNQPQHF
TRBV19	TRBJ1-5	CASSMDIRRQPQHF
TRBV11-2	TRBJ2-7	CASSPLSYVYEQYF
TRBV5-1	TRBJ1-2	CASSLDSGGGYTF
TRBV7-8	TRBJ2-7	CASSSPAVEQYF
TRBV12-5	TRBJ1-2	CASGKDSGFYGYTF
TRBV9	TRBJ2-7	CASSLEGRGEQYF
TRBV9	TRBJ1-1	CASSLGRSMNTEAFF
TRBV7-6	TRBJ2-6	CASSPGTGNSGANVLTF
TRBV7-2	TRBJ2-6	CASRGQADSGANVLTF
TRBV27	TRBJ2-3	CASSYRTDTDTQYF
TRBV7-8	TRBJ2-4	CASSLGRRSLAKNIQYF
TRBV5-1	TRBJ2-3	CASSSGGTPSDTQYF
TRBV6-6	TRBJ1-5	CASSPPSTGMKQPQHF
TRBV7-9	TRBJ2-1	CASSLVGLAGGQNEQFF
TRBV7-8	TRBJ1-5	CASSPWTTSNQPQHF
TRBV15	TRBJ2-3	CATSKGQGTDTQYF
TRBV10-2	TRBJ1-5	CASTETDDRPQHF
TRBV6-5	TRBJ1-6	CASSRQGAGSPLHF
TRBV14	TRBJ2-6	CASSQGQGPLRANVLTF
TRBV7-8	TRBJ2-7	CASSLSSGGSSSYEQYF
TRBV9	TRBJ2-5	CASSSNPLGETQYF
TRBV7-2	TRBJ2-3	CASSEASTDTQYF
TRBV7-9	TRBJ2-1	CASSLTGTGYNEQFF
TRBV5-1	TRBJ2-7	CASSLGPPGAGYEQYF
TRBV12-5	TRBJ1-1	CASATLTGDTEAFF
TRBV5-6	TRBJ1-1	CASSLGANTEAFF
TRBV4-1	TRBJ1-1	CASSSPGVRAFF
TRBV19	TRBJ2-1	CASSIVLVDEQFF
TRBV19	TRBJ1-5	CASSRRKDQPQHF
TRBV29-1	TRBJ2-2	CSVEKGQGSGNTGELFF
TRBV30	TRBJ1-1	CAWRDRGRAEAFF
TRBV2	TRBJ2-1	CASSQLADNEQFF
TRBV27	TRBJ1-5	CASRVQGGSQPQHF
TRBV19	TRBJ1-1	CASSAGQGRNTEAFF
TRBV18	TRBJ2-3	CASSPLRTGPSTDTQYF
TRBV14	TRBJ2-1	CASSQDLPGSYNEQFF
TRBV4-3	TRBJ1-4	CASSKSGATNEKLFF
TRBV4-3	TRBJ2-3	CASSRGTAGGTDTQYF
TRBV7-8	TRBJ2-7	CASSLGVVGSYEQYF
TRBV10-3	TRBJ2-3	CAISSGPQDTQYF
TRBV5-1	TRBJ1-2	CASSLPGAWDGYTF
TRBV5-6	TRBJ1-5	CASSSLRQGGTAQHF
TRBV9	TRBJ2-3	CASSPRLAGAHKDTQYF
TRBV12-5	TRBJ2-1	CASGKGLADSNEQFF